This TCR beta chain was observed in a study of T cell responses to AZD1222 COVID-19 vaccine. Study at large: Second-dose groups at about 4 or about 12 weeks were pooled.

Some clones are missing from TCRdb's copy, which holds only in-frame ones; the method was immunoSEQ multiplex PCR. Here the sample spans 100,000 or so clones, roughly 87% being singletons. Notes on this clone: Its specificity is unknown.

The CDR3 spans 13 residues. Germline assignment: CDR1 SGHDT and CDR2 YYEEEE. Trimming took 4 bases from V and 0 from J, leaving 6 bases between them. Findings of the study overall: There were mostly white British donors and more females than males, and clonal diversity was possibly underestimated. Baseline testing showed seropositivity in only a handful of AZD1222 recipients. Distributed over spike, vaccine-associated CD4 TCRs predominated at 160-218 and 743-854.

The chain uses TRBV5-6 and TRBJ2-3; D gene ambiguous. This TCR came from an adult in good health. Sequencing used peripheral blood, obtained on day 0 of AZD1222 vaccination. The CDR3 sequence is CASSPPSTDTQYF. CDR3 bases: TGTGCCAGCAGCCCCCCCAGCACAGATACGCAGTATTTT.